Below, 22 T cell receptor beta chains from the same sample are listed, as sequenced in a study of OX40 agonist ivuxolimab in advanced cancers. The assay was immunoSEQ multiplex PCR, and TCRdb's table has in-frame clones only and misses some. Seen here are about 72,000 clones, 88% observed once, and the top ten hold around 1%. This specimen was CD4+ or CD8+ T cells sorted from blood, taken in a trial of the OX40 agonist ivuxolimab. The receptors were gathered from an adult with an advanced solid tumor such as melanoma, head and neck, liver or kidney cancer.

V and J are TRBV7-3 and TRBJ2-1; 13 bases line up with TRBD2. Germline lookup yields CDR1 SGHTA and CDR2 FQGTGA. Unmatched junction bases numbered 12, after V lost 6 bases and J lost 7 bases. The CDR3 runs to 17 residues. The CDR3 spells CASRSGTSGVWGNEQFF. The DNA for the CDR3 is TGTGCCAGCAGATCCGGGACTAGCGGGGTTTGGGGGAATGAGCAGTTCTTC.

The chain joins TRBV4-2 to TRBJ2-7; tentatively, D is TRBD1 or TRBD2 (5 bases each). The CDR3 totals 15 residues. The V end lost 4 bases, the J end lost 2 bases, and 15 bases lay between the germline ends. CDR1 and CDR2 (germline): LGHNA, YNFKEQ. The CDR3 nucleotides are TGTGCCAGCAGCCCAACCTTGGGGGAGACCTACGAGCAGTACTTC. Translated, it gives CASSPTLGETYEQYF.

The chain recombines TRBV2 with TRBJ2-6; 9 nucleotides line up with TRBD1. Germline V CDR1 and CDR2: SNHLY, FYNNEI. The CDR3 has 17 amino acids. Trimming removed 11 bases from V and 0 bases from J; junction bases left unmatched: 11. The DNA of the CDR3 is TGTGCCGGGAGGGGGGACAGGGCAAGCTCTGGGGCCAACGTCCTGACTTTC. Translated: CAGRGDRASSGANVLTF.

This chain uses TRBV28 with TRBJ1-2, with TRBD1 matching 7 bases. The germline V gene encodes CDR1 MDHEN and CDR2 SYDVKM. The CDR3 contains 19 residues. The ends lost 1 base at V and 0 bases at J; junction bases unmatched: 14. The CDR3 sequence is CASSLSGQWSFLSNYGYTF. In nucleotides, the CDR3 is TGTGCCAGCAGTTTATCGGGACAGTGGAGCTTCCTCTCTAACTATGGCTACACCTTC.

Only one count was recorded for this clone. The rearrangement joins TRBV5-5 to TRBJ2-1; 7 nucleotides agree with TRBD2. The CDR3 extends over 15 amino acids. J lost 6 bases, V lost 1 base, and 7 bases had no gene match. In germline, CDR1 is SGHKS, CDR2 YYEKEE (reference sequence). As DNA, the CDR3 is TGTGCCAGCAGCTTGTTACCACTAGCGACCAATGAGCAGTTCTTC. Amino acids: CASSLLPLATNEQFF.

In this sample, this clone turned up a few times. This chain connects TRBV2 to TRBJ1-2, with 9 bases identical to TRBD1. CDR3 length: 18 residues. The germline V gene encodes CDR1 SNHLY and CDR2 FYNNEI. The junction had 17 bases not matched to a gene; V was cut back by 6 bases and J by 3 bases. The CDR3 here is CASSLTGTGTFYDYGYTF. The CDR3 coding sequence is TGTGCCAGCAGCCTCACCGGGACAGGGACATTTTACGACTATGGCTACACCTTC.

This clone was counted once. The chain joins TRBV19 to TRBJ2-5; 8 nucleotides align to TRBD2. Trimming at V came to 4 bases and at J to 2 bases, leaving 6 bases not matched to a gene. CDR3 length: 15 residues. CDR1 is LNHDA and CDR2 is SQIVND in the germline V gene (reference sequence). DNA for the CDR3: TGTGCCAGTAGTAACCCCGTAGCGGGACAAGAGACCCAGTACTTC. It specifies CASSNPVAGQETQYF.

V and J are TRBV7-2 and TRBJ2-7; 8 nucleotides agree with TRBD1. The CDR3 sequence is 14 residues long. The J segment lost 7 bases and the V segment lost 5 bases, leaving 10 bases of the junction unmatched. From germline, CDR1 is SGHTA and CDR2 FQGNSA. DNA for the CDR3: TGTGCCAGCAGCCTCGGACAGGGAGGTGGAGAGCAGTACTTC. Encoded protein: CASSLGQGGGEQYF.

A remark on this clone: This specimen includes other DNA sequences encoding the same CDR3. The genes are TRBV7-2 and TRBJ2-7; D gene unclear. Germline values: CDR1 SGHTA, CDR2 FQGNSA. This CDR3 region has 12 residues. Trimming shortened V by 5 bases and J by 7 bases, and 12 bases separated the two germline ends. The CDR3: CASSLYRREQYF. The CDR3 DNA sequence: TGTGCCAGCAGCCTATATCGAAGAGAGCAGTACTTC. The full variable domain, in which reference TRBV7-2 and TRBJ2-7 provide the parts outside the CDR3, is GAGVSQSPSNKVTEKGKDVELRCDPISGHTALYWYRQSLGQGLEFLIYFQGNSAPDKSGLPSDRFSAERTGGSVSTLTIQRTQQEDSAVYLCASSLYRREQYFGPGTRLTVT.

CDR3 region: CASSQDRGGAISEQFF. The CDR3 nucleotides are TGCGCCAGCAGCCAAGACCGCGGGGGGGCGATTAGTGAGCAGTTCTTC. The chain combines TRBV4-3 with TRBJ2-1; the match to TRBD2 covers 9 bases. Germline trimming cut 0 bases from V and 9 bases from J; bases unmatched to any gene: 9. This CDR3 comprises 16 residues. The V gene's germline CDR1 is LGHNA and CDR2 YSLEER.

The chain joins TRBV19 to TRBJ2-1; D might be TRBD2 (5 bases). V lost 1 base and J lost 7, with 14 bases in between. This CDR3 region has 15 residues. Germline V gene lookup returns CDR1 LNHDA and CDR2 SQIVND (reference sequence). The CDR3 spells CASSIGPAGENEQFF. The CDR3 DNA sequence: TGTGCCAGTAGTATAGGTCCGGCCGGGGAAAATGAGCAGTTCTTC. The complete variable domain, with remaining parts taken from reference TRBV19 and TRBJ2-1, reads DGGITQSPKYLFRKEGQNVTLSCEQNLNHDAMYWYRQDPGQGLRLIYYSQIVNDFQKGDIAEGYSVSREKKESFPLTVTSAQKNPTAFYLCASSIGPAGENEQFFGPGTRLTVL.

This clone was recorded only once. The chain has TRBV5-4 and TRBJ1-2; 10 positions agree with TRBD1. The CDR3 contains 15 residues. Trimming cost V 4 bases and J 7 bases; bases outside gene matches: 10. Germline CDR1 is SGHNT and CDR2 is YYREEE (reference sequence). The CDR3 DNA sequence: TGTGCCAGCAGCCCCGGGGGGGACAGGGGCTTTGGCTACACCTTC. Encoded protein: CASSPGGDRGFGYTF.

The chain links TRBV6-5 to TRBJ2-7; either TRBD1 or TRBD2 may fit D (6 bases each). The V end was cut by 6 bases, the J end by 7 bases, with 13 bases between. This CDR3 has 12 residues. Germline CDR1 and CDR2: MNHEY and SVGAGI. For the CDR3, the DNA is TGTGCCAGCAGGATCCAGGGGAGGGAGCAGTACTTC. Translation: CASRIQGREQYF.

This clone was seen only a few times. This chain uses TRBV18 with TRBJ2-2; D tentatively reads TRBD1 or TRBD2 (5 bases each). The V gene's germline CDR1 is KGHSH and CDR2 LQKENI. Trimming shortened V by 0 bases and J by 2 bases, and 10 bases separated the two germline ends. The CDR3 loop spans 16 amino acids. The CDR3 DNA follows: TGTGCCAGCTCACCACCGGGACCGATAAACACCGGGGAGCTGTTTTTT. Protein: CASSPPGPINTGELFF.

V and J are TRBV28 and TRBJ2-1; possibly TRBD2 for D (6 bases). CDR1 and CDR2 from the germline V gene are MDHEN and SYDVKM. The CDR3 extends over 13 amino acids. Trimming stripped 5 bases from V and 7 bases from J, with 12 bases between. Here the CDR3 reads CASSLDYLNEQFF. CDR3 nucleotide sequence: TGTGCCAGCAGTCTGGACTACTTAAATGAGCAGTTCTTC.

The chain carries TRBV30 and TRBJ1-5; no definite D call. CDR3 length: 13 amino acids. Germline V CDR1 and CDR2: GTSNPN, SVGIG (reference sequence). The V end was cut by 1 base, the J end by 7 bases, with 11 bases between. The chain's CDR3 is CAWSDRAKQPQHF. For the CDR3, the DNA is TGTGCCTGGAGTGACCGGGCTAAACAGCCCCAGCATTTT. Filled out from reference TRBV30 and TRBJ1-5, the complete variable domain reads SQTIHQWPATLVQPVGSPLSLECTVEGTSNPNLYWYRQAAGRGLQLLFYSVGIGQISSEVPQNLSASRPQDRQFILSSKKLLLSDSGFYLCAWSDRAKQPQHFGDGTRLSIL.

The V call is TRBV7-2, the J call TRBJ2-7, with TRBD2 matching 11 bases. Per germline, CDR1 SGHTA and CDR2 FQGNSA. This CDR3 is built from 15 residues. Trimming at V came to 4 bases and at J to 3 bases, leaving 5 bases not matched to a gene. The CDR3 region is CASSSTSGMHYEQYF. DNA for the CDR3: TGTGCCAGCAGCTCGACTAGCGGGATGCACTACGAGCAGTACTTC. Based on the CDR3 plus reference TRBV7-2 and TRBJ2-7, the full variable domain is GAGVSQSPSNKVTEKGKDVELRCDPISGHTALYWYRQSLGQGLEFLIYFQGNSAPDKSGLPSDRFSAERTGGSVSTLTIQRTQQEDSAVYLCASSSTSGMHYEQYFGPGTRLTVT.

This clone was counted between two and nine times. The chain uses TRBV7-8 and TRBJ1-1; no clear D gene. CDR3 length equals 14 residues. V lost 1 base to trimming and J lost 2 bases, with 8 bases between them. CDR1 and CDR2 from the germline V gene are SGHVS and FQNEAQ. The CDR3 nucleotides read TGTGCCAGCAGCTTAGGTCATTTTAACACTGAAGCTTTCTTT. Translation: CASSLGHFNTEAFF.

This chain joins TRBV28 and TRBJ2-7, with D possibly called TRBD1 or TRBD2 (5 bases each). V lost 3 bases, J lost 6 bases, and 12 bases lay in between. This CDR3 comprises 13 residues. CDR1 is MDHEN and CDR2 is SYDVKM in the germline V gene. For the CDR3, the DNA is TGTGCCAGCAGTTTGGGGGTGCAGGGCGAGCAGTACTTC. Residues: CASSLGVQGEQYF.

This chain joins TRBV28 and TRBJ1-1, with a weak D call TRBD1 (5 bases). Trimming pared 7 bases from V and 0 bases from J, leaving 21 bases between. The CDR3 length is 17 residues. Germline assignment: CDR1 MDHEN and CDR2 SYDVKM. The CDR3 bases are TGTGCCAGCAATCGGGGCAGCGGGCCCATCATGAACACTGAAGCTTTCTTT. This codes for CASNRGSGPIMNTEAFF.

The chain employs TRBV5-1 and TRBJ1-2; D unclear. This CDR3 comprises 14 residues. The ends were cut back, 3 bases at V and 8 bases at J, with 17 bases in the middle. Germline CDR1 SGHRS, CDR2 YFSETQ. The CDR3 region has the DNA TGCGCCAGCAGCTCGTCCACTCTCTCATGGGGCTACACCTTC. It specifies CASSSSTLSWGYTF.

V is TRBV7-9 and J is TRBJ2-7; D not resolved. The ends were cut back, 5 bases at V and 3 bases at J, with 14 bases in the middle. Per germline, CDR1 SEHNR and CDR2 FQNEAQ (reference sequence). This CDR3 region has 14 residues. The CDR3, as DNA: TGTGCCAGCAGCCCCTCTGGCGGATACTACGAGCAGTACTTC. As protein: CASSPSGGYYEQYF. Full variable domain (remainder filled in from reference TRBV7-9 and TRBJ2-7): DTGVSQNPRHKITKRGQNVTFRCDPISEHNRLYWYRQTLGQGPEFLTYFQNEAQLEKSRLLSDRFSAERPKGSFSTLEIQRTEQGDSAMYLCASSPSGGYYEQYFGPGTRLTVT.